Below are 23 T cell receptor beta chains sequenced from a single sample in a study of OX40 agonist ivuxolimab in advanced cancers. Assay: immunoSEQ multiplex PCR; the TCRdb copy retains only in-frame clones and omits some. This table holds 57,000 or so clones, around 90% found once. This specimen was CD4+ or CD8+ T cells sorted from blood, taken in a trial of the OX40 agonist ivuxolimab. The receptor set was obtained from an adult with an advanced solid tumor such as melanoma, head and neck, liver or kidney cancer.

The CDR3 region has the DNA TGTGCCAGCAGGGGTGGGGCGGGAGCTCCTGGTGAGCAGTTCTTC. This translates into CASRGGAGAPGEQFF. The chain is built from TRBV7-2 and TRBJ2-1; 7 bases fit TRBD2. The CDR3 is 15 amino acids. The junction had 14 bases not matched to a gene; V was cut back by 6 bases and J by 9 bases. The germline V gene encodes CDR1 SGHTA and CDR2 FQGNSA.

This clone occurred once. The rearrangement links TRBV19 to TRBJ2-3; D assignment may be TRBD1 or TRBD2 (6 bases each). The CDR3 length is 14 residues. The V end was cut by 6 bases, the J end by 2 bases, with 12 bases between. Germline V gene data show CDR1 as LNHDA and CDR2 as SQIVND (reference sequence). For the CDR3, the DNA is TGTGCCAGTAGATGGGGGGCAACCACAGATACGCAGTATTTT. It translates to CASRWGATTDTQYF.

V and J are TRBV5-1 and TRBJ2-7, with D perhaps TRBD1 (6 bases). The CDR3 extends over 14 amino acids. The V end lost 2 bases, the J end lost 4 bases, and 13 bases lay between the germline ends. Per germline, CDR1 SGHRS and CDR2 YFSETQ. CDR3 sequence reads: CASSFQGPMYEQYF. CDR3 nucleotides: TGCGCCAGCAGCTTTCAGGGGCCAATGTACGAGCAGTACTTC.

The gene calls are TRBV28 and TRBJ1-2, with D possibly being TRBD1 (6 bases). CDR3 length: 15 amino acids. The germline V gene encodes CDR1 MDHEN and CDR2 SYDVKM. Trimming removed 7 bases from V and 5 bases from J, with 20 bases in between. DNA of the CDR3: TGTGCCAGCACCCTAACATCCTGGGGGCGGTATGGCTACACCTTC. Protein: CASTLTSWGRYGYTF.

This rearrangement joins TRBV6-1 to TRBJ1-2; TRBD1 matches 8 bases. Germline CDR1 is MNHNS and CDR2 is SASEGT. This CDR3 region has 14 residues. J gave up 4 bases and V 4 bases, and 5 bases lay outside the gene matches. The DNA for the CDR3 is TGTGCCAGCAGTGCAGGGGGCGGTCGCTATGGCTACACCTTC. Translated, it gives CASSAGGGRYGYTF.

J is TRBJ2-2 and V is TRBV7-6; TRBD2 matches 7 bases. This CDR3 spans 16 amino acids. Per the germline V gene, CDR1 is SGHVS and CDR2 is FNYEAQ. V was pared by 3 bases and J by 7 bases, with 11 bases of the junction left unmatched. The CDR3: CASSLDAAGVIGELFF. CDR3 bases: TGTGCCAGCAGCTTGGACGCGGCGGGAGTTATCGGGGAGCTGTTTTTT.

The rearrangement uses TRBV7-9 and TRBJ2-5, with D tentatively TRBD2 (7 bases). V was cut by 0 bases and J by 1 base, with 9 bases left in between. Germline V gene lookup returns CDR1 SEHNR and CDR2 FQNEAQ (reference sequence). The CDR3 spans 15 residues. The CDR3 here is CASSLAGGGQETQYF. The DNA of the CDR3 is TGTGCCAGCAGCTTAGCGGGAGGGGGCCAAGAGACCCAGTACTTC.

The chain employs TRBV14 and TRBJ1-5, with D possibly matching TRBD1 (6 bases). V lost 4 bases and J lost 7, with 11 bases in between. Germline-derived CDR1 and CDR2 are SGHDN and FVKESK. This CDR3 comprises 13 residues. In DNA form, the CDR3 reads TGTGCCAGCAGCCGAAGAGGGGGGCAGCCCCAGCATTTT. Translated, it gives CASSRRGGQPQHF.

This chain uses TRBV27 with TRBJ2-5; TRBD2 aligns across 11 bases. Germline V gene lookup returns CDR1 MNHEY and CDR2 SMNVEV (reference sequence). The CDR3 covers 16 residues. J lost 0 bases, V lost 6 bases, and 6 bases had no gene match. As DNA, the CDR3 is TGTGCCAGCAGCTCCGGGACTAGCGGCAACCAAGAGACCCAGTACTTC. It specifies CASSSGTSGNQETQYF.

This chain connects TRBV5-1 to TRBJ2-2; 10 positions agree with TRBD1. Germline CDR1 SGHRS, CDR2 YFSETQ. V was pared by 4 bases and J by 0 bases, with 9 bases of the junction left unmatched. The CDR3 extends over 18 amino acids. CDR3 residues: CASSPVRTGGSNTGELFF. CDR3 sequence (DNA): TGCGCCAGCAGCCCTGTTAGGACAGGGGGATCGAACACCGGGGAGCTGTTTTTT.

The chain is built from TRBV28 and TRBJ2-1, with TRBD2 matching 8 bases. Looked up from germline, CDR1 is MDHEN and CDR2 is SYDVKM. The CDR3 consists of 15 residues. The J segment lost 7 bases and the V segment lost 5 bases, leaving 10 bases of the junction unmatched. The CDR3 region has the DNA TGTGCCAGCAGTGTTAGCGGACTAGCCCAAAATGAGCAGTTCTTC. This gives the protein CASSVSGLAQNEQFF. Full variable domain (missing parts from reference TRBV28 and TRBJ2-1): DVKVTQSSRYLVKRTGEKVFLECVQDMDHENMFWYRQDPGLGLRLIYFSYDVKMKEKGDIPEGYSVSREKKERFSLILESASTNQTSMYLCASSVSGLAQNEQFFGPGTRLTVL.

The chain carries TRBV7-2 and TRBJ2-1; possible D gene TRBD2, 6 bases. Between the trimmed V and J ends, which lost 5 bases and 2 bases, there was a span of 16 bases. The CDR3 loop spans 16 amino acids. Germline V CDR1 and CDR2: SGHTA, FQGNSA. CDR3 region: CASSGGAGSTYNEQFF. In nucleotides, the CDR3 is TGTGCCAGCAGCGGCGGGGCAGGGAGCACCTACAATGAGCAGTTCTTC.

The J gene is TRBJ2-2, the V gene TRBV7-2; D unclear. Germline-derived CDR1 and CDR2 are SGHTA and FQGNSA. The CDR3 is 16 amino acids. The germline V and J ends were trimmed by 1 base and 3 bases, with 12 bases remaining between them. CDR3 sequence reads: CASSLGAMGDTGELFF. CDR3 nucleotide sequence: TGTGCCAGCAGCTTAGGGGCAATGGGTGACACCGGGGAGCTGTTTTTT.

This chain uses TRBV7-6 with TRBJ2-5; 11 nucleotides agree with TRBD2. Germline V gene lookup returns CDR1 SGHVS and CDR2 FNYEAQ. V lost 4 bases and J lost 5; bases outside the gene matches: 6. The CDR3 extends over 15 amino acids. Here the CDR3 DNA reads TGTGCCAGCAGCTCTAGCGGGAGGCTCGCCGAGACCCAGTACTTC. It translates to CASSSSGRLAETQYF.

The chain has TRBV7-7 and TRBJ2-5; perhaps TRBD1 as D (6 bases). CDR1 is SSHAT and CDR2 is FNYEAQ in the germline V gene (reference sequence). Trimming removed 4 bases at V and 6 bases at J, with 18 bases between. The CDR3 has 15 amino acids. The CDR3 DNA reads TGTGCCAGCAGCTCTCAAGGGCAGGGGCGTAAGACCCAGTACTTC. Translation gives CASSSQGQGRKTQYF. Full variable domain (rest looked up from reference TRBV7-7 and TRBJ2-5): GAGVSQSPRYKVTKRGQDVTLRCDPISSHATLYWYQQALGQGPEFLTYFNYEAQPDKSGLPSDRFSAERPEGSISTLTIQRTEQRDSAMYRCASSSQGQGRKTQYFGPGTRLLVL.

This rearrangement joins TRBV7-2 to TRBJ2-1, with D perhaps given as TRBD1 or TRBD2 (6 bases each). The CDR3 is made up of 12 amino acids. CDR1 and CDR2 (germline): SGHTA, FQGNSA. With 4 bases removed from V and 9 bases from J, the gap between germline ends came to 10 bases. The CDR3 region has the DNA TGTGCCAGCAGCTCACAGGGAGGTGAGCAGTTCTTC. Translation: CASSSQGGEQFF.

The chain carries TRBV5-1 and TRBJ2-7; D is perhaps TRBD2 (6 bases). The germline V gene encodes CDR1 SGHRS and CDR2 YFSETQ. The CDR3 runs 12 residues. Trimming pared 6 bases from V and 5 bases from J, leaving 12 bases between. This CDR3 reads CASTRDFHEQYF. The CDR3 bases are TGCGCCAGCACCCGGGACTTTCACGAGCAGTACTTC.

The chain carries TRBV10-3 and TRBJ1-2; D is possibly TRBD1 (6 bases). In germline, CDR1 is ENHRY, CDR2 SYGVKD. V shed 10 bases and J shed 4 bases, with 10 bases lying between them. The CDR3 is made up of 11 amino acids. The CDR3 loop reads CATDSAYGYTF. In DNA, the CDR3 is TGTGCCACGGACAGTGCCTATGGCTACACCTTC.

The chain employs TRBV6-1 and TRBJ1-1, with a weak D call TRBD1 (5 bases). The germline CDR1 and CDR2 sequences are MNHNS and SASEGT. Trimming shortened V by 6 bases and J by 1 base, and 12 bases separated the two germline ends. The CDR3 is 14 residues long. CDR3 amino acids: CASRGLGRNTEAFF. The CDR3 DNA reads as TGTGCCAGCAGGGGGCTAGGGAGGAACACTGAAGCTTTCTTT.

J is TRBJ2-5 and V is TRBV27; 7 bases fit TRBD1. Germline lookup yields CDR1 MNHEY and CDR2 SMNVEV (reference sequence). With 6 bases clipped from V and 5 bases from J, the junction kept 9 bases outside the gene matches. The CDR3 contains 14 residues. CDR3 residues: CASSTLTGVETQYF. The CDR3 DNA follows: TGTGCCAGCAGCACCCTCACAGGGGTGGAGACCCAGTACTTC.

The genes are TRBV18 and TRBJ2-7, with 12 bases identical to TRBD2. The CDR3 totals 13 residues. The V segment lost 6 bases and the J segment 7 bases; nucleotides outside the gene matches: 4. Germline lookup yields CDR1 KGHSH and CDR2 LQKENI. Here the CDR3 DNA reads TGTGCCAGCTCCCCGACTAGCGGGAGAGAGCAGTACTTC. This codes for CASSPTSGREQYF.

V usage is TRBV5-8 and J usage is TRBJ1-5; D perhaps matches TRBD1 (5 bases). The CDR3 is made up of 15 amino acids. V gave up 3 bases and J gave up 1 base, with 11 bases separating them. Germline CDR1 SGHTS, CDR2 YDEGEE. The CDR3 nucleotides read TGTGCCAGCAGCTATCAGGGTTCGAGCAATCAGCCCCAGCATTTT. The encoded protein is CASSYQGSSNQPQHF.

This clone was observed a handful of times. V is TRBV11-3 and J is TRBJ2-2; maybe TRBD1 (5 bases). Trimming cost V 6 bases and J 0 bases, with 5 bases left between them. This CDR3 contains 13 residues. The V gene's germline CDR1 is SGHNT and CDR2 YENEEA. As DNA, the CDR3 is TGTGCCAGCAGACAGGCGAACACCGGGGAGCTGTTTTTT. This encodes CASRQANTGELFF. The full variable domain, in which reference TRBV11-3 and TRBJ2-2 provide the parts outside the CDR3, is EAGVVQSPRYKIIEKKQPVAFWCNPISGHNTLYWYLQNLGQGPELLIRYENEEAVDDSQLPKDRFSAERLKGVDSTLKIQPAELGDSAVYLCASRQANTGELFFGEGSRLTVL.